These 25 T cell receptor beta chains were all obtained from the same sample, sequenced in a study of Ad26.COV2.S vaccination and SARS-CoV-2 variants. Treatment in this sample: around 19 received Ad26.COV2.S at low or high dose, single or two shots; several received placebo; per-sample allocation not given. It was on day 63 after the first vaccine or placebo injection that samples were taken. Assay used: immunoSEQ multiplex PCR; TCRdb lists only in-frame clones, some missing. Of around 500,000 clones in the sample, around 89% are singletons; the top ten hold 1.7%. The material was peripheral blood, obtained in a trial of Ad26.COV2.S vaccine versus placebo. The source of these receptors is a person aged 18 to 59 who received the Ad26.COV2.S COVID-19 vaccine or a placebo.

The chain recombines TRBV7-3 with TRBJ2-2; D uncertain. Trimming pared 1 base from V and 3 bases from J, leaving 0 bases between. The germline V gene encodes CDR1 SGHTA and CDR2 FQGTGA. The length of the CDR3 is 12 residues. The CDR3 protein is CASSLNTGELFF. CDR3 DNA: TGTGCCAGCAGCTTAAACACCGGGGAGCTGTTTTTT. The full variable domain, rest sourced from reference TRBV7-3 and TRBJ2-2, is GAGVSQTPSNKVTEKGKYVELRCDPISGHTALYWYRQSLGQGPEFLIYFQGTGAADDSGLPNDRFFAVRPEGSVSTLKIQRTERGDSAVYLCASSLNTGELFFGEGSRLTVL.

The rearrangement joins TRBV29-1 to TRBJ2-1; 11 nucleotides align to TRBD1. V shed 5 bases and J 8 bases; nucleotides not matched to a gene: 5. The CDR3 has 13 amino acids. CDR1 SQVTM and CDR2 ANQGSEA come from the germline V gene. The CDR3 DNA is TGCAGCGTTCGGGACAGGGGGTGGGATGAGCAGTTCTTC. Translated: CSVRDRGWDEQFF.

This chain joins TRBV7-8 and TRBJ1-2; TRBD1 is a possible D gene (6 bases). V lost 5 bases and J lost 2, with 9 bases in between. The CDR3 length is 13 residues. Germline CDR1 reads SGHVS; CDR2 reads FQNEAQ. CDR3 region: CASSPGVNYGYTF. The DNA of the CDR3 is TGTGCCAGCAGCCCAGGGGTAAACTATGGCTACACCTTC.

The gene calls are TRBV7-2 and TRBJ1-5, with 8 bases lining up with TRBD1. Losses at the gene ends were 6 bases for V and 7 bases for J; bases not matched to a gene: 8. The CDR3 sequence is 14 residues long. Germline V gives CDR1 SGHTA, CDR2 FQGNSA. The CDR3 loop is CASSDRGSLQPQHF. The CDR3 DNA sequence: TGTGCCAGCAGTGACAGGGGTAGTTTGCAGCCCCAGCATTTT.

This sequence joins TRBV6-6 and TRBJ2-2, with a tentative D call TRBD1 (6 bases). This CDR3 spans 15 amino acids. V was pared by 2 bases and J by 4 bases, with 11 bases between. CDR1 and CDR2 (germline): MNHNY, SVGAGI (reference sequence). The CDR3: CASSYRGQPTGELFF. The CDR3 region has the DNA TGTGCCAGCAGTTACAGAGGACAGCCCACCGGGGAGCTGTTTTTT.

The chain uses TRBV30 and TRBJ2-1; the D gene is possibly TRBD2 (5 bases). The CDR3 runs 17 residues. Germline CDR1 reads GTSNPN; CDR2 reads SVGIG (reference sequence). V lost 0 bases to trimming and J lost 7 bases, with 22 bases between them. As DNA, the CDR3 is TGTGCCTGGAGTGTACACCACACTAGAGTCACCCATAATGAGCAGTTCTTC. Amino acids: CAWSVHHTRVTHNEQFF.

The rearrangement uses TRBV15 and TRBJ2-2; a possible D gene is TRBD1 (5 bases). CDR1 and CDR2 (germline): LNHNV, YYDKDF (reference sequence). The CDR3 totals 13 residues. V was clipped by 4 bases and J by 6 bases, with 9 bases between them. This CDR3 reads CATSKPGPGELFF. CDR3 sequence (DNA): TGTGCCACCAGCAAGCCAGGGCCCGGGGAGCTGTTTTTT.

The chain has TRBV19 and TRBJ2-7, with 12 bases aligning to TRBD2. Losses at the gene ends were 5 bases for V and 6 bases for J; bases not matched to a gene: 8. The germline V gene has CDR1 LNHDA and CDR2 SQIVND (reference sequence). This CDR3 region has 15 residues. The CDR3: CASSLQLGLAGEQYF. The DNA for the CDR3 is TGTGCCAGTAGTCTCCAATTGGGACTAGCGGGCGAGCAGTACTTC. Looking up the rest from reference TRBV19 and TRBJ2-7 gives the full variable domain: DGGITQSPKYLFRKEGQNVTLSCEQNLNHDAMYWYRQDPGQGLRLIYYSQIVNDFQKGDIAEGYSVSREKKESFPLTVTSAQKNPTAFYLCASSLQLGLAGEQYFGPGTRLTVT.

This chain joins TRBV7-2 and TRBJ2-1, with D possibly being TRBD2 (6 bases). The CDR3 sequence is 17 residues long. The germline V and J ends were trimmed by 3 bases and 7 bases, with 22 bases remaining between them. Germline-derived CDR1 and CDR2 are SGHTA and FQGNSA. The CDR3 spells CASSFFSVGGLRNEQFF. The CDR3 bases are TGTGCCAGCAGCTTTTTCTCGGTGGGGGGACTTCGGAATGAGCAGTTCTTC.

The chain employs TRBV24-1 and TRBJ2-3; 13 positions agree with TRBD2. The CDR3 runs to 17 residues. Germline CDR1 reads KGHDR; CDR2 reads SFDVKD. V lost 4 bases to trimming and J lost 6 bases; unmatched junction nucleotides: 9. The CDR3 DNA is TGTGCCACCAGTGAACACGGGACTAGCGGGACCGCTGATACGCAGTATTTT. Encoded protein: CATSEHGTSGTADTQYF.

CDR3 region: CASSLRGRGYGYTF. In DNA, the CDR3 is TGTGCCAGCAGTTTAAGGGGTCGCGGCTATGGCTACACCTTC. The rearrangement uses TRBV28 and TRBJ1-2; TRBD1 is a possible D gene (5 bases). Germline assignment: CDR1 MDHEN and CDR2 SYDVKM. The CDR3 is made up of 14 amino acids. Trimming shortened V by 2 bases and J by 4 bases, and 11 bases separated the two germline ends.

The genes are TRBV11-2 and TRBJ2-1, with D perhaps TRBD2 (6 bases). V lost 4 bases and J 12 bases, leaving 13 bases between the germline ends. Germline assignment: CDR1 SGHAT and CDR2 FQNNGV. This CDR3 region has 12 residues. The CDR3 region is CASSYMTSGQFF. Written as DNA, the CDR3 is TGTGCCAGCAGCTATATGACTAGTGGGCAGTTCTTC.

V is TRBV10-3 and J is TRBJ2-7; 7 positions match TRBD2. The V and J ends lost 6 bases and 5 bases, in that order; junction bases with no gene match: 10. Germline lookup yields CDR1 ENHRY and CDR2 SYGVKD. The CDR3 is 14 residues long. CDR3: CAIRSGTITHEQYF. CDR3 sequence (DNA): TGTGCCATCAGATCCGGGACTATCACCCACGAGCAGTACTTC.

The chain carries TRBV6-5 and TRBJ2-7; no clear D. Trimming took off 7 bases at V and 2 bases at J, with 12 bases between the two ends. The CDR3 runs to 13 residues. Germline CDR1 MNHEY, CDR2 SVGAGI. The CDR3 spells CASTTGGAYEQYF. The CDR3 nucleotides are TGTGCCAGCACCACGGGCGGCGCCTACGAGCAGTACTTC.

V is TRBV27 and J is TRBJ2-1; 10 nucleotides agree with TRBD2. The CDR3 consists of 15 residues. V was clipped by 6 bases and J by 2 bases; unmatched bases: 4. The germline gives CDR1 MNHEY, CDR2 SMNVEV (reference sequence). As DNA, the CDR3 is TGTGCCAGCAGGCGCGGGACTAGCGCCTACAATGAGCAGTTCTTC. It is translated as CASRRGTSAYNEQFF.

This chain uses TRBV4-2 with TRBJ1-2; the match to TRBD1 covers 9 bases. The CDR3 contains 18 residues. The V segment lost 2 bases and the J segment 4 bases; nucleotides outside the gene matches: 14. CDR1 LGHNA and CDR2 YNFKEQ come from the germline V gene. CDR3 region: CASSQSGTGRRGLYGYTF. CDR3 DNA sequence: TGTGCCAGCAGCCAATCCGGGACAGGGCGGAGAGGACTCTATGGCTACACCTTC.

This sequence joins TRBV28 and TRBJ2-1; D may be TRBD1 (6 bases). This CDR3 comprises 15 residues. The V end was cut by 2 bases, the J end by 6 bases, with 14 bases between. Germline CDR1 MDHEN, CDR2 SYDVKM. CDR3 nucleotide sequence: TGTGCCAGCAGTTTAACAGGGCTTATGGGCAATGAGCAGTTCTTC. It encodes CASSLTGLMGNEQFF. Full variable domain (remainder filled in from reference TRBV28 and TRBJ2-1): DVKVTQSSRYLVKRTGEKVFLECVQDMDHENMFWYRQDPGLGLRLIYFSYDVKMKEKGDIPEGYSVSREKKERFSLILESASTNQTSMYLCASSLTGLMGNEQFFGPGTRLTVL.

This clone was observed a handful of times. The same CDR3 can be traced to other DNA sequences in this sample. This sequence joins TRBV5-4 and TRBJ1-1; D perhaps matches TRBD1 (6 bases). This CDR3 has 13 amino acids. V was clipped by 2 bases and J by 5 bases, with 10 bases between them. Germline values: CDR1 SGHNT, CDR2 YYREEE (reference sequence). The CDR3 DNA reads as TGTGCCAGCAGCTTCGGGCAGGGGACTGAAGCTTTCTTT. It codes for CASSFGQGTEAFF.

The gene calls are TRBV6-5 and TRBJ2-7; D might be TRBD1 (6 bases). This CDR3 region has 13 residues. With 0 bases removed from V and 6 bases from J, the gap between germline ends came to 9 bases. The germline CDR1 and CDR2 sequences are MNHEY and SVGAGI. The CDR3 sequence is CASSYSTGGEQYF. In nucleotides, the CDR3 is TGTGCCAGCAGTTACTCGACAGGAGGCGAGCAGTACTTC.

This chain connects TRBV11-3 to TRBJ2-5; weak D call: TRBD2 (5 bases). Germline V gene sequence: CDR1 SGHNT, CDR2 YENEEA. The CDR3 spans 13 residues. Trimming left V 6 bases short and J 4 bases short, with 12 bases between. The CDR3 DNA sequence: TGTGCCAGCAGTCTAACTAGTATAGAGACCCAGTACTTC. Protein: CASSLTSIETQYF.

This clone came up a few times. This chain connects TRBV9 to TRBJ1-5; D may be TRBD1 (5 bases). V lost 1 base, J lost 5 bases, and 10 bases lay in between. Germline loops: CDR1 SGDLS, CDR2 YYNGEE. The CDR3 loop spans 14 amino acids. CDR3 bases: TGTGCCAGCAGCGTAATGGGGGACGATCAGCCCCAGCATTTT. It is translated as CASSVMGDDQPQHF.

V and J are TRBV9 and TRBJ2-7, with 13 bases that match TRBD2. The CDR3 contains 16 residues. Trimming at V came to 0 bases and at J to 3 bases, leaving 3 bases not matched to a gene. Germline V lookup: CDR1 SGDLS, CDR2 YYNGEE. Here the CDR3 DNA reads TGTGCCAGCAGCGTAGGAGGGACTAGCGGGGTCTACGAGCAGTACTTC. As protein: CASSVGGTSGVYEQYF.

V is TRBV29-1 and J is TRBJ1-2, with 10 bases fitting TRBD1. The V and J ends lost 6 bases and 5 bases, in that order; junction bases with no gene match: 15. This CDR3 contains 16 residues. Germline V lookup: CDR1 SQVTM, CDR2 ANQGSEA. CDR3 in DNA: TGCAGCGTGAGGGGGACAGGGGATCTTAACTTTTATGGCTACACCTTC. Amino acids: CSVRGTGDLNFYGYTF.

This clone was seen only once. This chain connects TRBV7-2 to TRBJ1-4; no clear D. This CDR3 is 15 amino acids long. V was shortened by 1 base and J by 0 bases, with 6 bases between the two germline ends. The germline V gene has CDR1 SGHTA and CDR2 FQGNSA. CDR3 DNA sequence: TGTGCCAGCAGCTTAGACAGAACAACTAATGAAAAACTGTTTTTT. This encodes CASSLDRTTNEKLFF.

This sequence joins TRBV6-5 and TRBJ1-3, with D tentatively TRBD1 (6 bases). CDR1 is MNHEY, CDR2 SVGAGI, per germline. V was trimmed by 5 bases and J by 0 bases, leaving 11 bases between them. The CDR3 length is 15 residues. CDR3 nucleotide sequence: TGTGCCAGCAGTCAGCACAGGGCCTCTGGAAACACCATATATTTT. Amino acids: CASSQHRASGNTIYF.